Listed below are T cell receptor beta chains from one sample, sequenced in a study of response to subunit inactivated influenza vaccine. Each CDR3 protein is one row after TCRdb ran MiXCR on the RT-PCR reads. Among more than 600,000 distinct CDR3 sequences listed, around 18% were seen once. The material sequenced was PBMCs from blood, taken 5 to 6 days after vaccination. The receptors stem from a man between 50 and 59 years old who received an inactivated influenza vaccine. CDR3s leave out the opening cysteine and the closing phenylalanine or tryptophan. Rows may omit the clone size; those that give it use once, few, many or a size class.

V gene,clone size,CDR3 protein
TRBV7-2,few,ASSWTSGNVNTGELF
TRBV24-1,few,ATQISDQETQY
TRBV6-5,few,ASSYNRADTQY
TRBV20-1,many,SRTGGINQPQH
TRBV4-2,few,ASSQDLQGSGLAKNIQY
TRBV20-1,.,SAASGTDTQY
TRBV30,.,AWSEGSANYGYT
TRBV7-2,few,ASSSTSGVRGEQF
TRBV20-1,.,SAREFDRGNSPLH
TRBV20-1,.,SYEGQLNEQF